This T cell receptor beta chain appears in the sequencing data of a study of cytomegalovirus exposure and HLA in healthy donors. Study-wide background: Of a few hundred genotyped donors, around 80% grouped in the Caucasian-associated ancestry cluster.

The CDR3 extends over 14 amino acids. CDR1 is SGHNT and CDR2 is YENEEA in the germline V gene. J lost 4 bases, V lost 3 bases, and 4 bases had no gene match. The primer mix had 60 Vbeta and 13 Jbeta primers. Clones were read by immunoSEQ multiplex PCR, and TCRdb kept only the in-frame ones, dropping some. Of about 160,000 clones in the sample, around three quarters were seen once. This sequence originates from a middle-aged woman in good health and CMV-seronegative. The sequencing input was PBMCs. V gene TRBV11-3 combines with J gene TRBJ1-2; 8 nucleotides agree with TRBD1. DNA for the CDR3: TGTGCCAGCAGCTTGGATGGGACAGGCTATGGCTACACCTTC. It codes for CASSLDGTGYGYTF. The full variable domain, with the rest looked up from reference TRBV11-3 and TRBJ1-2, is EAGVVQSPRYKIIEKKQPVAFWCNPISGHNTLYWYLQNLGQGPELLIRYENEEAVDDSQLPKDRFSAERLKGVDSTLKIQPAELGDSAVYLCASSLDGTGYGYTFGSGTRLTVV.